The sequence of this T cell receptor (beta chain) was determined in a study of T cells in Graves' hyperthyroidism and ophthalmopathy. Patients having uncontrolled infection, another autoimmune disease, pregnancy or lactation were not included. PBMCs were derived from about 9.1 ml fresh peripheral blood. The CDR3 loop spans 15 amino acids. Germline assignment: CDR1 MDHEN and CDR2 SYDVKM. Amplification of TCR beta CDR3 regions used RNA as the template. The study used the HTBI primer set for a first-round RT-PCR of the TCR CDR3. TCRdb re-analysed the multiplex PCR reads in MiXCR, keeping a single row per CDR3 protein. The data contain some 700,000 distinct CDR3 sequences, roughly 17% of them seen just once; the ten biggest clones take up 15% to 18%. Study findings and constraints: Median prediction lead before ophthalmopathy onset was around seven months with the model.

A few counts support this clonotype. Its antigen is as yet unknown. The germline gene is not matched at one end of the junction; a read error may be the cause. The chain recombines TRBV28 with TRBJ2-7; either TRBD1 or TRBD2 may supply D (6 bases each). The receptor was derived from a man between 45 and 60 years old with Graves' hyperthyroidism. Sequenced material: blood. The CDR3 here is CASSVPGASSYDQYF. CDR3 coding DNA: TGTGCCAGCAGTGTACCGGGGGCGAGCTCCTACGATCAGTACTTC.